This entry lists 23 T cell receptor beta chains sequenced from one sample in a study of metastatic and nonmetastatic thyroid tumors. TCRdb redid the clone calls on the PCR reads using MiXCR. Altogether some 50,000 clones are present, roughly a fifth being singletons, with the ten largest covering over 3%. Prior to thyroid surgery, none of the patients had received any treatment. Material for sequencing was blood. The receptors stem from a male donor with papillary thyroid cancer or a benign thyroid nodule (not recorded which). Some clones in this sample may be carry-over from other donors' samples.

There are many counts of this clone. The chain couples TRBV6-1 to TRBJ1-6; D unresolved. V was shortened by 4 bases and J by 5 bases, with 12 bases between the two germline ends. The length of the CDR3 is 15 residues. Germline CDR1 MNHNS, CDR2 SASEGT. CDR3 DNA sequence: TGTGCCAGCAGTGGGAACCGGGATCATAATTCACCCCTCCACTTT. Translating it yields CASSGNRDHNSPLHF.

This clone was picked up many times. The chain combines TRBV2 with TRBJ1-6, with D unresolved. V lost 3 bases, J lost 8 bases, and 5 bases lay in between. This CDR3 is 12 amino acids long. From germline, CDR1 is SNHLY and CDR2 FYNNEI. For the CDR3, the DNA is TGTGCCAGCAGTGACGTTCATTCACCCCTCCACTTT. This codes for CASSDVHSPLHF.

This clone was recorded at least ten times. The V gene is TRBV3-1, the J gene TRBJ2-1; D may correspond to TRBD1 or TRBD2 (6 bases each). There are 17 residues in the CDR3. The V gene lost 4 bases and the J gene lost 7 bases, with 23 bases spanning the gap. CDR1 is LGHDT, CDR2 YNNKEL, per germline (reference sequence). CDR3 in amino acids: CASSPTWGREGLNEQFF. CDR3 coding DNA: TGTGCCAGCAGCCCTACGTGGGGGCGGGAAGGGTTGAATGAGCAGTTCTTC.

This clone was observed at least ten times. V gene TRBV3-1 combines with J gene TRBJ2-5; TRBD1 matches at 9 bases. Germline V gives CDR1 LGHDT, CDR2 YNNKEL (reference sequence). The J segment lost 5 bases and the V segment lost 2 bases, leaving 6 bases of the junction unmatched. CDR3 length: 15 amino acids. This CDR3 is CASSQPGQGMETQYF. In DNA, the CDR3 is TGTGCCAGCAGCCAACCGGGACAGGGTATGGAGACCCAGTACTTC.

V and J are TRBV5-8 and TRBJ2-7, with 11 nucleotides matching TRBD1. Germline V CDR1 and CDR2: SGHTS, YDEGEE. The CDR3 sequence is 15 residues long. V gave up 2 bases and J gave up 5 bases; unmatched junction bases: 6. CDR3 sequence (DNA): TGTGCCAGCAGCTTACGGGACAGGGGGTATGACGAGCAGTACTTC. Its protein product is CASSLRDRGYDEQYF.

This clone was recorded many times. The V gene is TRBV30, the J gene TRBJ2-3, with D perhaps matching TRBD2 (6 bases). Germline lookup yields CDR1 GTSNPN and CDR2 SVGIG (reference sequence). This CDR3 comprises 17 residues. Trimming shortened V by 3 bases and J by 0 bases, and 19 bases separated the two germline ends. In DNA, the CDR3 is TGTGCCTGGAGGGGGACTCGATTACGGTCTAGCACAGATACGCAGTATTTT. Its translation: CAWRGTRLRSSTDTQYF.

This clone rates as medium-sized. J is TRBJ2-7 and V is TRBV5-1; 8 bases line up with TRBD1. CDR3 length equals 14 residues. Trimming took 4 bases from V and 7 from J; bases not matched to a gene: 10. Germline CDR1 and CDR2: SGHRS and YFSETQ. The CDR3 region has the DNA TGCGCCAGCAGCAAGACTCAGGGGGCTGGGGAGCAGTACTTC. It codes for CASSKTQGAGEQYF.

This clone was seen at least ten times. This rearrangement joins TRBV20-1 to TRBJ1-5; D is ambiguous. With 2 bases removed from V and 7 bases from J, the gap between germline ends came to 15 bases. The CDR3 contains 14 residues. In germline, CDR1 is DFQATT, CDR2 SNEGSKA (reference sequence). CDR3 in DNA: TGCAGTGCTAGAATGGAGGGTCGGCGGCAGCCCCAGCATTTT. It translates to CSARMEGRRQPQHF.

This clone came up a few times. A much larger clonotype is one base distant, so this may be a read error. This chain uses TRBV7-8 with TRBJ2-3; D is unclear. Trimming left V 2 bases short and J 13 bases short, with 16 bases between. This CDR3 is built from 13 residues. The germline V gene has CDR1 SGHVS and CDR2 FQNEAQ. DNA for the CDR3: TGTGCCAGCAGCTTAAGACTTGAGTGTAGGGAGTATTTT. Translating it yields CASSLRLECREYF.

The CDR3 reads CAWSVLRRYGYTF. CDR3 sequence (DNA): TGTGCCTGGAGTGTACTTCGACGGTATGGCTACACCTTC. The rearrangement links TRBV30 to TRBJ1-2; D unclear. CDR3 length equals 13 residues. The V and J ends lost 0 bases and 5 bases respectively, with 10 bases between them. The germline V gene encodes CDR1 GTSNPN and CDR2 SVGIG (reference sequence). Full variable domain (rest looked up from reference TRBV30 and TRBJ1-2): SQTIHQWPATLVQPVGSPLSLECTVEGTSNPNLYWYRQAAGRGLQLLFYSVGIGQISSEVPQNLSASRPQDRQFILSSKKLLLSDSGFYLCAWSVLRRYGYTFGSGTRLTVV.

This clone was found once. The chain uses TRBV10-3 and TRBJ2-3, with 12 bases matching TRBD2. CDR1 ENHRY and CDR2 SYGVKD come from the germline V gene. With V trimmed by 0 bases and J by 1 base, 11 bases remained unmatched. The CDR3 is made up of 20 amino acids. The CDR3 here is CAISESCASGGACGTDTQYF. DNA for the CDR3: TGTGCCATCAGTGAGTCGTGTGCTAGCGGGGGGGCCTGTGGCACAGATACGCAGTATTTT.

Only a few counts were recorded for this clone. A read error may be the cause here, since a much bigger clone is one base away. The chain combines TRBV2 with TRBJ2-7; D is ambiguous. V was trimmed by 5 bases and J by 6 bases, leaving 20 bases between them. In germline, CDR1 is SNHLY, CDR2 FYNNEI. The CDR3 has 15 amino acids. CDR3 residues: CASSYTGLRSLEQYF. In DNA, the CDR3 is TGTGCCAGCAGTTATACCGGGTTACGTTCCCTCGAGCAGTACTTC.

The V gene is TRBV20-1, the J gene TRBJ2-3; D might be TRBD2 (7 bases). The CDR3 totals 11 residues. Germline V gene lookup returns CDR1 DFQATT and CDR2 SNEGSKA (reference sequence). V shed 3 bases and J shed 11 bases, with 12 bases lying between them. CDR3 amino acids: CSARGGTQQYF. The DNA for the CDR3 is TGCAGTGCTAGGGGAGGGACACAGCAGTATTTT.

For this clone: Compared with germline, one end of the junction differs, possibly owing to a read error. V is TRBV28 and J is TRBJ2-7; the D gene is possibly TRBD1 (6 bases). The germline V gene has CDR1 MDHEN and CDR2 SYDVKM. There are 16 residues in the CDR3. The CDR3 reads CVSTFGVGTPHYEQYF. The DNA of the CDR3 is TGTGTCAGCACCTTCGGAGTCGGGACACCCCATTACGAGCAGTACTTC.

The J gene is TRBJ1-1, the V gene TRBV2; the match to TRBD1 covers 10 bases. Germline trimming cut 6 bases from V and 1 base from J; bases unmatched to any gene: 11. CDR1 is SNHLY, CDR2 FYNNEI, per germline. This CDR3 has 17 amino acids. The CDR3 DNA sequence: TGTGCCAGCAGCCTATCGGGACAGGGGTTAGGGAACACTGAAGCTTTCTTT. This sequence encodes CASSLSGQGLGNTEAFF.

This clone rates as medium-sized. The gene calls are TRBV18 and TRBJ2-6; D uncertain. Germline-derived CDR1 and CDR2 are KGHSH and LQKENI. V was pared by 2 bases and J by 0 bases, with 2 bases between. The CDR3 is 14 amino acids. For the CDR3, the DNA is TGTGCCAGCTCACCAACCTCTGGGGCCAACGTCCTGACTTTC. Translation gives CASSPTSGANVLTF. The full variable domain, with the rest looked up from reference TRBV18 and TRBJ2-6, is NAGVMQNPRHLVRRRGQEARLRCSPMKGHSHVYWYRQLPEEGLKFMVYLQKENIIDESGMPKERFSAEFPKEGPSILRIQQVVRGDSAAYFCASSPTSGANVLTFGAGSRLTVL.

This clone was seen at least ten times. CDR3 in DNA: TGCAGTGCTTCGGGACAGGGGGGACTAGCGGGAGGGCCTGGGAAGACCCAGTACTTC. Translating it yields CSASGQGGLAGGPGKTQYF. The chain uses TRBV20-1 and TRBJ2-5, with 16 bases that match TRBD2. Losses at the gene ends were 5 bases for V and 6 bases for J; bases not matched to a gene: 18. The CDR3 length is 19 residues. Germline lookup yields CDR1 DFQATT and CDR2 SNEGSKA (reference sequence).

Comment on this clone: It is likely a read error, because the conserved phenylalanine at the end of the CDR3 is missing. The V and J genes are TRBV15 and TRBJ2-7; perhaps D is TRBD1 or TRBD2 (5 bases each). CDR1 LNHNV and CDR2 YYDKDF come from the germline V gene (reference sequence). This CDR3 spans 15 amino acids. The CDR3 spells CATGREGRASYEQYL. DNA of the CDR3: TGTGCCACCGGCAGAGAGGGCAGGGCCTCCTACGAGCAGTACCTC.

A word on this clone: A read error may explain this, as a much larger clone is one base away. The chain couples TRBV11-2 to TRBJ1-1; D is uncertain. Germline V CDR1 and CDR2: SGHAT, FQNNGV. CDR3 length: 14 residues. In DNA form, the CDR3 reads TGTGTCAGCACCCCCATGTCCTCGAGGACTGAAGCTTTCTTT. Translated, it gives CVSTPMSSRTEAFF.

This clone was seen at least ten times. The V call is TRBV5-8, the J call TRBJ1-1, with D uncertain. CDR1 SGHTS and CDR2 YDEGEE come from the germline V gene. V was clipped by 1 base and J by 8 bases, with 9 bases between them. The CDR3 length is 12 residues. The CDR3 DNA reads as TGTGCCAGCAGCTTGCAGGTCATGGAAGCTTTCTTT. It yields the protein CASSLQVMEAFF.

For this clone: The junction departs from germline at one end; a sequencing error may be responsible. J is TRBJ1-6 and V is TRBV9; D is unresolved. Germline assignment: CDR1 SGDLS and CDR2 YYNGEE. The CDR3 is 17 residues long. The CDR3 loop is CASSVIPGGSSDSPLYF. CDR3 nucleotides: TGTGCCAGCAGCGTAATCCCCGGAGGGTCTTCCGATTCACCCCTCTACTTT.

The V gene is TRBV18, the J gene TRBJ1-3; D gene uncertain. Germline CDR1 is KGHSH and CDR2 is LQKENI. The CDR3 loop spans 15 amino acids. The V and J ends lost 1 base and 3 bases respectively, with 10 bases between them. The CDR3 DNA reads TGTGCCAGCTCACCACAGAGGTCAGATGGAAACACCATATATTTT. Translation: CASSPQRSDGNTIYF. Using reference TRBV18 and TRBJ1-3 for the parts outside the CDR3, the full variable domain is NAGVMQNPRHLVRRRGQEARLRCSPMKGHSHVYWYRQLPEEGLKFMVYLQKENIIDESGMPKERFSAEFPKEGPSILRIQQVVRGDSAAYFCASSPQRSDGNTIYFGEGSWLTVV.

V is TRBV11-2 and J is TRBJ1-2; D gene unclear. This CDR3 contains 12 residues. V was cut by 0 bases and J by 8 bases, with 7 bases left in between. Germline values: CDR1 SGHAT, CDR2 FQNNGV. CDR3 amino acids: CASSLDQWGYTF. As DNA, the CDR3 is TGTGCCAGCAGCTTAGACCAGTGGGGCTACACCTTC.